This section outlines one T cell receptor (beta chain) sequence together with its context. What it binds is unknown. The PCR made use of 60 Vbeta and 13 Jbeta primers. Libraries were prepared by immunoSEQ multiplex PCR; TCRdb keeps only in-frame clonotypes and omits some of them. The data contain some 160,000 clones, roughly 85% of them singletons. This sample is drawn from a study of cytomegalovirus exposure and HLA in healthy donors. Study-wide results and limits: Upon later analysis, TCR association rates were observed to vary by HLA locus, being highest for DRB1 and lowest for HLA-C. Evidence from a later analysis indicated that most CMV-associated TCR beta chains looked HLA-restricted. More clonal expansion characterized HLA-associated TCR beta chains than equally common others in a later analysis.

CDR1 is SNHLY, CDR2 FYNNEI, per germline. The CDR3 covers 16 residues. The J segment lost 7 bases and the V segment lost 4 bases, leaving 4 bases of the junction unmatched. Sequencing used PBMCs. The rearrangement uses TRBV2 and TRBJ2-1, with 16 bases identical to TRBD2. This clonotype was obtained from a man younger than 40 in good health and CMV-seropositive. CDR3 sequence: CASSAGTSGRGNEQFF. In nucleotides, the CDR3 is TGTGCCAGCAGTGCCGGGACTAGCGGGAGGGGGAATGAGCAGTTCTTC.